This is a list of T cell receptor beta chains from one sample in a study of blood T cells in healthy people across ages. MiXCR, run by TCRdb on the 5' RACE reads, gives a single entry per CDR3 protein. The data show roughly 680,000 distinct CDR3 sequences, with approximately 52% seen just once and about 13% held by the top ten. Sequencing was carried out using blood. The receptor source for this set is a woman of 80 years or more in good health. CDR3s include the opening cysteine and the closing phenylalanine or tryptophan. Each record gives: CDR3 DNA, CDR3 protein, CDR3 length, D gene, V gene, J gene, clone size. A D gene is named only where the DNA matches it firmly. A clone size is listed for some rows: how often the clone was seen (once, few, many), or a class if it is expanded.

cdr3_nt: TGTGCCAGCAGCCAAGATCCCTACGAGCAGTACTTC; cdr3_aa: CASSQDPYEQYF; cdr3_length: 12; d_call: NA; v_call: TRBV3-1; j_call: TRBJ2-7; clone_size: many
cdr3_nt: TGTGCCAGCAGCCCCATGGGGGAAACCTACGAGCAGTACTTC; cdr3_aa: CASSPMGETYEQYF; cdr3_length: 14; d_call: NA; v_call: TRBV4-2; j_call: TRBJ2-7; clone_size: NA
cdr3_nt: TGTGCCAGCTCACCACCGACAGGGGATAATTCACCCCTCCACTTT; cdr3_aa: CASSPPTGDNSPLHF; cdr3_length: 15; d_call: TRBD1; v_call: TRBV18; j_call: TRBJ1-6; clone_size: many
cdr3_nt: TGTGCCAGCAGCCTCAAAAAAGACTATGGCTACACCTTC; cdr3_aa: CASSLKKDYGYTF; cdr3_length: 13; d_call: NA; v_call: TRBV27; j_call: TRBJ1-2; clone_size: many
cdr3_nt: TGTGCCAGCAGCTTAGTAGTGGGGTGCTCCTACAGTGAGCAGTTCTTC; cdr3_aa: CASSLVVGCSYSEQFF; cdr3_length: 16; d_call: NA; v_call: TRBV11-2; j_call: TRBJ2-1; clone_size: once
cdr3_nt: TGTGCCAGCAGCTCTGGGACTAGCGGGAGGGCCGGTTCGAATGAGCAGTTCTTC; cdr3_aa: CASSSGTSGRAGSNEQFF; cdr3_length: 18; d_call: TRBD2; v_call: TRBV7-9; j_call: TRBJ2-1; clone_size: many
cdr3_nt: TGTGCCAGCAGCGTGAGCGGTTTGACGGATTCTATCACAGATACGCAGTATTTT; cdr3_aa: CASSVSGLTDSITDTQYF; cdr3_length: 18; d_call: NA; v_call: TRBV9; j_call: TRBJ2-3; clone_size: NA
cdr3_nt: TGTGCCAGCAGTTCGACAGTTGGGGTTCTACGAGGCGAGCAGTACTTC; cdr3_aa: CASSSTVGVLRGEQYF; cdr3_length: 16; d_call: NA; v_call: TRBV27; j_call: TRBJ2-7; clone_size: once
cdr3_nt: TGTGCCAGCAGTGGACAGGGCCGTGGCTACACCTTC; cdr3_aa: CASSGQGRGYTF; cdr3_length: 12; d_call: TRBD1; v_call: TRBV6-5; j_call: TRBJ1-2; clone_size: few
cdr3_nt: TGTGCCAGCAGCTGCCGACAGGGGGGTAATGAAAAACTGTTTTTT; cdr3_aa: CASSCRQGGNEKLFF; cdr3_length: 15; d_call: TRBD1; v_call: TRBV7-3; j_call: TRBJ1-4; clone_size: few
cdr3_nt: TGTGCCAGCAGTTTATCGAGGGTGTTCGTCTACAATGAGCAGTTCTTC; cdr3_aa: CASSLSRVFVYNEQFF; cdr3_length: 16; d_call: NA; v_call: TRBV27; j_call: TRBJ2-1; clone_size: NA
cdr3_nt: TGCAGCCCCCGGGACATCTTCGCCGGGACTACAACCTACGAGCAGTACTTC; cdr3_aa: CSPRDIFAGTTTYEQYF; cdr3_length: 17; d_call: NA; v_call: TRBV29-1; j_call: TRBJ2-7; clone_size: many
cdr3_nt: TGTGCCAGCAGCCTTAATGGCGGGGGAACGGATACGCAGTATTTT; cdr3_aa: CASSLNGGGTDTQYF; cdr3_length: 15; d_call: TRBD2; v_call: TRBV28; j_call: TRBJ2-3; clone_size: many
cdr3_nt: TGCGCCAGCAGCTCTACTAGCGGGGGGGTCAATGAGCAGTTCTTC; cdr3_aa: CASSSTSGGVNEQFF; cdr3_length: 15; d_call: TRBD2; v_call: TRBV5-1; j_call: TRBJ2-1; clone_size: NA
cdr3_nt: TGCGCCAGCAGCCAAGATCCCCAGGGGGGCTCCTACAATGAGCAGTTCTTC; cdr3_aa: CASSQDPQGGSYNEQFF; cdr3_length: 17; d_call: NA; v_call: TRBV4-1; j_call: TRBJ2-1; clone_size: NA
cdr3_nt: TGTGCCAGCAGCCGGACTCGCGATACGCAGTATTTT; cdr3_aa: CASSRTRDTQYF; cdr3_length: 12; d_call: NA; v_call: TRBV3-1; j_call: TRBJ2-3; clone_size: NA
cdr3_nt: TGCGCCAGCAGCTTGGGCGTCGGAGCCAACACCGGGGAGCTGTTTTTT; cdr3_aa: CASSLGVGANTGELFF; cdr3_length: 16; d_call: NA; v_call: TRBV5-1; j_call: TRBJ2-2; clone_size: few
cdr3_nt: TGTGCCACCAGAGGGATGAATGAGCAGTTCTTC; cdr3_aa: CATRGMNEQFF; cdr3_length: 11; d_call: NA; v_call: TRBV24-1; j_call: TRBJ2-1; clone_size: NA
cdr3_nt: TGTGCCAGCAGGCAGGGTGGCAGCTCCTATAATTCACCCCTCCACTTT; cdr3_aa: CASRQGGSSYNSPLHF; cdr3_length: 16; d_call: NA; v_call: TRBV27; j_call: TRBJ1-6; clone_size: many
cdr3_nt: TGTGCCAGCAGGGATATTTCAGGAGGCGGTTACAATGAGCAGTTCTTC; cdr3_aa: CASRDISGGGYNEQFF; cdr3_length: 16; d_call: NA; v_call: TRBV7-3; j_call: TRBJ2-1; clone_size: many
cdr3_nt: TGTGCCACCAGCAGAGATTGGGGGTTTCAGTTCTTC; cdr3_aa: CATSRDWGFQFF; cdr3_length: 12; d_call: NA; v_call: TRBV15; j_call: TRBJ2-1; clone_size: many
cdr3_nt: TGCAGTGCCTTCGACGGCATGTACAATGAGCAGTTCTTC; cdr3_aa: CSAFDGMYNEQFF; cdr3_length: 13; d_call: NA; v_call: TRBV20-1; j_call: TRBJ2-1; clone_size: few
cdr3_nt: TGTGCCAGCAGATTCGGGACAGCTATGCAAGAGACCCAGTACTTC; cdr3_aa: CASRFGTAMQETQYF; cdr3_length: 15; d_call: TRBD1; v_call: TRBV12-3/TRBV12-4; j_call: TRBJ2-5; clone_size: many
cdr3_nt: TGTGCCAGCAGTGAGGGCAGGGGGCGTGAGCAGTTCTTC; cdr3_aa: CASSEGRGREQFF; cdr3_length: 13; d_call: TRBD1; v_call: TRBV2; j_call: TRBJ2-1; clone_size: many